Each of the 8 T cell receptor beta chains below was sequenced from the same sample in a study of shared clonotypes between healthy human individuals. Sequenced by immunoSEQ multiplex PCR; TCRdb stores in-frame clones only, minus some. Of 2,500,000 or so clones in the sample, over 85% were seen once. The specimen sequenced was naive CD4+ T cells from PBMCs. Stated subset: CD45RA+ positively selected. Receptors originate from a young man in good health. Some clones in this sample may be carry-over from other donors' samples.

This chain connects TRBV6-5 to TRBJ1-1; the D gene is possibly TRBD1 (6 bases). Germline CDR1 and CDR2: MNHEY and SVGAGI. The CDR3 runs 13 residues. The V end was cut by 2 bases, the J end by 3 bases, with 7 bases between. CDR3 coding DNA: TGTGCCAGCAGTTACCAGGGGTACACTGAAGCTTTCTTT. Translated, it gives CASSYQGYTEAFF.

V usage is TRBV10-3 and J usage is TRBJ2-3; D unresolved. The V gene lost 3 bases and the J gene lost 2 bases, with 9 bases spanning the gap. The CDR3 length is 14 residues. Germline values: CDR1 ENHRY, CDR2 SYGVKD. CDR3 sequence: CAISEVSPTDTQYF. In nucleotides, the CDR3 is TGTGCCATCAGTGAAGTATCGCCCACAGATACGCAGTATTTT.

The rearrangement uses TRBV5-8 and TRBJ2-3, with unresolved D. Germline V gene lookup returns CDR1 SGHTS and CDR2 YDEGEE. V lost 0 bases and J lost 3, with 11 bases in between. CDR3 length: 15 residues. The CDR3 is CASSLAGSGTDTQYF. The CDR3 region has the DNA TGTGCCAGCAGCTTGGCCGGTAGTGGAACAGATACGCAGTATTTT.

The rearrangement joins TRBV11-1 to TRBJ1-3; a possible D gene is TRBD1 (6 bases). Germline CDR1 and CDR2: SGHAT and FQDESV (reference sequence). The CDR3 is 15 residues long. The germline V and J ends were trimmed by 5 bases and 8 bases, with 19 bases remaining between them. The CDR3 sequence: CASSTRQEPRDTIYF. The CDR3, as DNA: TGTGCCAGCAGCACACGACAGGAGCCTCGGGACACCATATATTTT.

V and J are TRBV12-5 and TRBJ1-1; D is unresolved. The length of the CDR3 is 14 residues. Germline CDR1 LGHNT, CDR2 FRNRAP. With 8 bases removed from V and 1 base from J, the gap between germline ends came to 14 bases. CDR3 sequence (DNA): TGTGCTAGTAAGGGAGAGTCCAAGAACACTGAAGCTTTCTTT. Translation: CASKGESKNTEAFF.

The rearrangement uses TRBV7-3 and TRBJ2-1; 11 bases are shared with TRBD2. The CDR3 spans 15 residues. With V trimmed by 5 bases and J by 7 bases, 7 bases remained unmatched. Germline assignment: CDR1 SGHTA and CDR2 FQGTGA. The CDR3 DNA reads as TGTGCCAGCAGCCAGTATAGCGGGAGGGAGAATGAGCAGTTCTTC. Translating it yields CASSQYSGRENEQFF.

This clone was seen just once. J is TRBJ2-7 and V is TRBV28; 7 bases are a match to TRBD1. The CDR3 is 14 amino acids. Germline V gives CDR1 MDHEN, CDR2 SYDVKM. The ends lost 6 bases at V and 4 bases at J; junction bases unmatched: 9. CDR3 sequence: CASSPTQGWYEQYF. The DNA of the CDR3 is TGTGCCAGCAGCCCAACACAGGGGTGGTACGAGCAGTACTTC.

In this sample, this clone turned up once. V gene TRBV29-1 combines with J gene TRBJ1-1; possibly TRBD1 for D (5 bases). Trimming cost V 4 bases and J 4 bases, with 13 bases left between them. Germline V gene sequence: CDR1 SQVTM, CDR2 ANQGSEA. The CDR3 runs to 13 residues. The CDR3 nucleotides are TGCAGCGTTGTTCGGGGCTCGGGCACTGAAGCTTTCTTT. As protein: CSVVRGSGTEAFF.